This TCR beta chain was recorded in a study of T cell repertoires in cytomegalovirus infection. TCRdb recomputed calls from the reads with MiXCR, one row per CDR3 protein. This sample has more than 65,000 distinct CDR3 sequences; 45% to 55% occur once, and the top ten carry over 85%. This clonotype came up a few times. Antigen unknown. CDR1 and CDR2 (germline): SGHRS, YFSETQ. V shed 2 bases and J shed 3 bases, with 3 bases lying between them. The CDR3 sequence is 12 residues long. The source is a human donor in good health (CMV status not recorded). Some clones in this sample may be carry-over from other donors' samples. The chain couples TRBV5-1 to TRBJ2-1; D gene unclear. This sample comprised CD8+ T cells from cultured PBMCs, obtained from culture after CMV antigen stimulation. CDR3 DNA sequence: TGCGCCAGCAGCTTACACTACAATGAGCAGTTCTTC. Protein: CASSLHYNEQFF. The full variable domain, with the rest looked up from reference TRBV5-1 and TRBJ2-1, is KAGVTQTPRYLIKTRGQQVTLSCSPISGHRSVSWYQQTPGQGLQFLFEYFSETQRNKGNFPGRFSGRQFSNSRSEMNVSTLELGDSALYLCASSLHYNEQFFGPGTRLTVL.